This T cell receptor (beta chain) was profiled in a study of T cell changes during pregnancy in multiple sclerosis (dated by TCRdb to between 2018 and 2021). The study in broad terms: In women with multiple sclerosis, the researchers looked at how the T cell repertoire shifted as pregnancy progressed.

Concerning this clone itself: Its antigen is still unknown. Base qualities are not provided; no much larger clone lies one nucleotide away.

Receptors were amplified or captured by the immunoSEQ multiplex PCR assay. Sourced from immuneACCESS, this table was stored by TCRdb with only in-frame sequences that have V and J called. A share of the clones is absent; for the studies checked, an unresolved V gene accounts for under half, and the remainder has no known explanation. For this sample there are 69,000 or so clones; approximately 92% appear just once. The ten largest clonotypes hold approximately 2% of the sample. The germline V end is reduced by 3 bases and the J end by 4 bases; junction bases left unmatched: 9. The CDR3 holds 16 amino acids from the cysteine to the phenylalanine. The DNA shown is the 48-base CDR3, in frame from base 1. The CDR1 and CDR2 encoded by the germline V gene are KGHSH and LQKENI.

The chain uses TRBV18 and TRBJ2-1, and TRBD2 matches 7 of the central bases. The sample in question was peripheral blood, obtained in the third trimester of pregnancy. This receptor was identified in a female donor in good health, enrolled as a control in a pregnancy study. The nucleotide sequence is TGTGCCAGCTCACCCCGGAACAGCGGGAAATACAATGAGCAGTTCTTC. Translated, this is CASSPRNSGKYNEQFF.